The sequence of this T cell receptor beta chain was determined in a study of blood T cell repertoires in COVID-19. Study-wide context: PBMCs, B-cell-depleted T cells, or T cells were the source of the cDNA or gDNA that made up the material.

Seattle cases were enrolled at active infection and followed longitudinally. Methods used by the authors: Estimates of nucleated cell counts were drawn from the amplification of reference gene primers. The protocol was immunoSEQ multiplex PCR, while the TCRdb copy is restricted to in-frame clones and leaves out a portion. Clonal size and the V and J genes are those of that table, whereas D and trimming came from the DNA. Altogether about 300,000 clones are present, under 90% being singletons, with the ten largest covering 1.8%. This CDR3 region has 14 residues. Germline assignment: CDR1 SEHNR and CDR2 FQNEAQ (reference sequence). Unmatched junction bases numbered 5, after V lost 5 bases and J lost 6 bases.

The gene calls are TRBV7-9 and TRBJ2-3; 10 nucleotides line up with TRBD1. This receptor was identified in a woman aged 25 to 39 with COVID-19, enrolled during active disease. The specimen sequenced was peripheral blood. CDR3 amino acids: CASSPGQGEDTQYF. In nucleotides, the CDR3 is TGTGCCAGCAGCCCCGGACAGGGGGAGGATACGCAGTATTTT.